The 5 T cell receptor beta chains below were found in one sample sequenced in a study of blood T cell repertoires in COVID-19. TCRdb's copy holds only in-frame clones and misses some; the assay was immunoSEQ multiplex PCR. The sample consists of roughly 350,000 clones, roughly 90% of them appearing once. The sequenced material came from peripheral blood. The receptors derive from a woman in her 70s with COVID-19, enrolled during active disease.

The chain combines TRBV7-2 with TRBJ2-1; 8 positions agree with TRBD2. The germline gives CDR1 SGHTA, CDR2 FQGNSA. This CDR3 has 15 amino acids. With 5 bases clipped from V and 4 bases from J, the junction kept 7 bases outside the gene matches. Written as DNA, the CDR3 is TGTGCCAGCAGCCCCTTGGCGGGGGGATACAATGAGCAGTTCTTC. Its translation is CASSPLAGGYNEQFF.

Concerning this clone: The identical CDR3 is also encoded by other nucleotide sequences in the sample. V is TRBV7-2 and J is TRBJ2-2, with 10 bases aligning to TRBD2. Per germline, CDR1 SGHTA and CDR2 FQGNSA. The CDR3 loop spans 16 amino acids. V shed 3 bases and J 5 bases; nucleotides not matched to a gene: 6. The CDR3 protein is CASSLGLAGGTGELFF. Written as DNA, the CDR3 is TGTGCCAGCAGCTTGGGTTTAGCGGGGGGTACCGGGGAGCTGTTTTTT. Supplemented by reference TRBV7-2 and TRBJ2-2, the full variable domain reads GAGVSQSPSNKVTEKGKDVELRCDPISGHTALYWYRQSLGQGLEFLIYFQGNSAPDKSGLPSDRFSAERTGGSVSTLTIQRTQQEDSAVYLCASSLGLAGGTGELFFGEGSRLTVL.

V gene TRBV10-2 combines with J gene TRBJ2-3; D might be TRBD2 (6 bases). The germline V gene encodes CDR1 WSHSY and CDR2 SAAADI. This CDR3 contains 14 residues. Trimming removed 6 bases from V and 0 bases from J, with 10 bases in between. CDR3 in DNA: TGCGCCAGCAGGGGACTCGCTAGCACAGATACGCAGTATTTT. Residues: CASRGLASTDTQYF.

This chain joins TRBV29-1 and TRBJ2-7; D unclear. This CDR3 comprises 11 residues. The germline V gene encodes CDR1 SQVTM and CDR2 ANQGSEA. V lost 4 bases and J 3 bases, leaving 7 bases between the germline ends. CDR3 coding DNA: TGCAGCGTTGTGCACAGCTACGAGCAGTACTTC. Encoded protein: CSVVHSYEQYF.

The CDR3: CASRGQGLNYGYTF. DNA for the CDR3: TGTGCCAGCAGAGGACAGGGCCTTAACTATGGCTACACCTTC. The chain employs TRBV11-2 and TRBJ1-2; 8 nucleotides align to TRBD1. The CDR3 extends over 14 amino acids. The junction had 4 bases not matched to a gene; V was cut back by 6 bases and J by 1 base. The germline gives CDR1 SGHAT, CDR2 FQNNGV.